The T cell receptor (beta chain) under discussion was sequenced for a study of CD8 T cells in ankylosing spondylitis. With V trimmed by 4 bases and J by 3 bases, 7 bases remained unmatched. The CDR3 contains 14 residues. Per the germline V gene, CDR1 is DFQATT and CDR2 is SNEGSKA (reference sequence). This clonotype was found many times. TCRdb analysed the 5' RACE reads with MiXCR anew, one entry per CDR3 protein. The table includes roughly 250,000 distinct CDR3 sequences, approximately 9% detected once. The sequencing input was blood, either unsorted or a sorted T cell fraction (not recorded which). The rearrangement links TRBV20-1 to TRBJ2-3; 7 nucleotides match TRBD2. The origin of this receptor is a male donor with ankylosing spondylitis or in good health (not recorded which). CDR3 in amino acids: CSAKGEGRTDTQYF. The CDR3 DNA reads as TGCAGTGCTAAAGGGGAGGGAAGAACAGATACGCAGTATTTT.